The source of this TCR beta chain is a study of cytomegalovirus exposure and HLA in healthy donors. For the study at large: Genotyping of more than 300 donors showed that around 86% belonged to the Caucasian-associated ancestry cluster. Study-level findings and limits: Later analysis demonstrated an association between a missense DCLRE1C variant and TCR beta V- and J-gene trimming.

The study ran its PCR with 60 Vbeta and 13 Jbeta primers. Generated by immunoSEQ multiplex PCR, the TCRdb table keeps only in-frame clones and is missing some. The sample contains 200,000 to 300,000 clones, roughly four fifths of which appear only once. Per germline, CDR1 LNHDA and CDR2 SQIVND (reference sequence). The CDR3 has 12 residues. V lost 11 bases and J lost 4; bases outside the gene matches: 7. Donors showed nominal health when sampled, although they likely had unrecorded immune exposures. This clone was found a few times. Its antigen remains unknown. This sequence joins TRBV19 and TRBJ2-5, with 7 positions matching TRBD1. Sequencing was done on a sample of PBMCs. This receptor was obtained from a woman aged 60-70 years in good health and CMV-seropositive. The CDR3 DNA sequence: TGTGCCTGCGGCAACAGGGGAGAGACCCAGTACTTC. Its protein product is CACGNRGETQYF.